What follows describes a single T cell receptor beta chain. Its antigen is unidentified. A library of TCRbeta sequences, prepared with unique molecular identifiers, was generated. MiXCR was run by TCRdb on the PCR reads, yielding one entry per CDR3 protein. Among about a million distinct CDR3 sequences listed, 25% to 30% were seen once. This sample is drawn from a study of T-cell reconstitution after alpha-beta-depleted transplantation in children. Study conclusions and caveats: The origin of alpha-beta T cells about two months after transplant was reportedly several hundred expanded graft clones.

The sequence was obtained from a boy younger than two who had a stem cell transplant for SCID, so the T cells may come from the graft donor. The sample here was PBMCs, mostly from graft donor cells, taken 360 days after TCRalphabeta/CD19-depleted stem cell transplant.

CDR3 residues: CASPTGGNEQFF. The CDR3 coding sequence is TGCGCCAGCCCTACAGGGGGCAATGAGCAGTTCTTC. The V call is TRBV5-1, the J call TRBJ2-1, with TRBD1 identical over 8 bases. Looked up from germline, CDR1 is SGHRS and CDR2 is YFSETQ. J gave up 6 bases and V 7 bases, and 3 bases lay outside the gene matches. The CDR3 runs to 12 residues.